The rows below give T cell receptor beta chains drawn from one sample of a study of T cells in Graves' hyperthyroidism and ophthalmopathy. TCRdb analysed the multiplex PCR reads with MiXCR anew, one entry per CDR3 protein. The table records approximately 590,000 distinct CDR3 sequences, approximately 14% of them present only once. The sample taken for sequencing was blood. Every receptor here comes from a young woman with Graves' hyperthyroidism. Both conserved end residues are part of each CDR3. D genes are given only for firm matches. Size values are once, few and many counts, or a class for expanded clones, and some rows have none.

.,TRBV10-3,.,TRBJ2-1,CAISVSGSDEQFF,TGTGCCATCAGTGTTTCCGGGAGCGATGAGCAGTTCTTC
.,TRBV7-2,many,TRBJ2-7,CASSLNSPGDEQYF,TGTGCCAGCAGCTTAAACAGCCCTGGGGACGAGCAGTACTTC
TRBD1,TRBV7-3,.,TRBJ2-1,CASSLTGDLGNGQFF,TGTGCCAGCAGCTTGACAGGGGATTTAGGGAATGGGCAGTTCTTC
.,TRBV29-1,few,TRBJ1-2,CSATKITYGYTF,TGCAGCGCTACTAAAATCACTTATGGCTACACCTTC
.,TRBV5-1,many,TRBJ1-1,CASSSREGYTEAFF,TGCGCCAGCAGCTCCCGGGAGGGTTACACTGAAGCTTTCTTT
.,TRBV20-1,many,TRBJ1-1,CSANVNTEAFF,TGCAGTGCTAACGTGAACACTGAAGCTTTCTTT
.,TRBV10-3,few,TRBJ1-5,CAISESAQGPNQPQHF,TGTGCCATCAGTGAGTCGGCCCAGGGGCCCAATCAGCCCCAGCATTTT
.,TRBV5-5,few,TRBJ2-7,CASRNLVYEQYF,TGCGCCAGCAGAAATCTAGTATACGAGCAGTACTTC
TRBD1,TRBV12-3/TRBV12-4,many,TRBJ1-3,CASGPDRGSGNTIYF,TGTGCCAGCGGCCCGGACAGGGGATCTGGAAACACCATATATTTT
.,TRBV7-8,many,TRBJ2-5,CASSPELQTQYF,TGTGCCAGCAGCCCAGAGTTGCAGACCCAGTACTTC
.,TRBV29-1,few,TRBJ2-5,CSESGTGQETQYF,TGCAGCGAGAGCGGGACAGGCCAAGAGACCCAGTACTTC
.,TRBV6-2/TRBV6-3,many,TRBJ1-2,CASSYSRQNYGYTF,TGTGCCAGCAGTTACTCAAGACAGAACTATGGCTACACCTTC
TRBD2,TRBV5-1,many,TRBJ2-1,CASSLASSGSGYNEQFF,TGCGCCAGCAGCTTGGCGTCTAGCGGGAGTGGCTACAATGAGCAGTTCTTC
TRBD2,TRBV5-1,.,TRBJ2-2,CASRPPLGLAGPNTGELFF,TGCGCCAGCAGGCCCCCCCTGGGACTAGCGGGCCCGAACACCGGGGAGCTGTTTTTT
.,TRBV20-1,.,TRBJ2-4,CSAPSEGRKNIQYF,TGCAGTGCACCATCAGAAGGCCGAAAAAACATTCAGTACTTC
TRBD2,TRBV20-1,.,TRBJ2-1,CSARDEGTSGSLFF,TGCAGTGCTAGAGATGAGGGGACTAGCGGGAGTCTGTTCTTC
.,TRBV7-9,.,TRBJ2-7,CASSLGHNSYEQYF,TGTGCCAGCAGCTTGGGACACAACTCCTACGAGCAGTACTTC
TRBD2,TRBV28,many,TRBJ2-3,CASSFSGVADTQYF,TGTGCCAGCAGTTTTAGCGGGGTTGCAGATACGCAGTATTTT
.,TRBV27,.,TRBJ2-7,CASTRRRDFTYEQYF,TGTGCCAGCACGAGGCGCCGGGACTTCACCTACGAGCAGTACTTC
.,TRBV30,many,TRBJ2-5,CAWNGIPETQYF,TGTGCCTGGAACGGGATTCCAGAGACCCAGTACTTC
.,TRBV7-2,few,TRBJ2-1,CASSLGALTLNEQFF,TGTGCCAGCAGCTTGGGGGCCCTTACACTCAATGAGCAGTTCTTC
.,TRBV20-1,.,TRBJ2-7,CSARGPHSYEQYF,TGCAGTGCTAGAGGTCCACACTCCTACGAGCAGTACTTC
TRBD2,TRBV5-8,.,TRBJ2-1,CASSPRSGSSYNEQFF,TGTGCCAGCAGCCCTCGCAGCGGGAGCTCCTACAATGAGCAGTTCTTC
.,TRBV7-9,few,TRBJ1-1,CASSLRLGRMNTEAFF,TGTGCCAGCAGCTTAAGGCTGGGGCGGATGAACACTGAAGCTTTCTTT
.,TRBV9,many,TRBJ2-7,CASSVAPGPASYEQYF,TGTGCCAGCAGCGTAGCCCCGGGACCAGCATCCTACGAGCAGTACTTC
.,TRBV20-1,many,TRBJ2-7,CSALRTASYEQYF,TGCAGTGCTTTACGGACTGCCTCTTACGAGCAGTACTTC
.,TRBV28,many,TRBJ2-7,CASSFRGSSYEQYF,TGTGCCAGCAGCTTCCGGGGTTCCTCCTACGAGCAGTACTTC
TRBD1,TRBV7-4,many,TRBJ1-5,CASSLGDSGSNQPQHF,TGTGCCAGCAGCTTAGGGGACAGCGGGAGCAATCAGCCCCAGCATTTT
.,TRBV6-1,many,TRBJ2-7,CASSEFDEQYF,TGTGCCAGCAGTGAGTTCGACGAGCAGTACTTC
TRBD2,TRBV20-1,.,TRBJ2-7,CSAGTSGDYEQYF,TGCAGTGCCGGGACTAGCGGGGACTACGAGCAGTACTTC
TRBD1,TRBV6-2/TRBV6-3,many,TRBJ2-5,CASSPIFRGQETQYF,TGTGCCAGCAGCCCCATCTTTAGGGGGCAGGAGACCCAGTACTTC
.,TRBV6-6,few,TRBJ2-7,CASSYSGWQYF,TGTGCCAGCAGTTACTCGGGGTGGCAGTACTTC
TRBD1,TRBV28,.,TRBJ2-2,CASSMQGTGRDGELFF,TGTGCCAGCAGTATGCAAGGGACAGGGAGGGACGGGGAGCTGTTTTTT
.,TRBV9,.,TRBJ1-2,CASSVGRGLPYGYTF,TGTGCCAGCAGCGTAGGGAGGGGACTGCCCTATGGCTACACCTTC
TRBD1,TRBV27,many,TRBJ2-7,CASSFPGTGGYEQYF,TGTGCCAGCAGTTTCCCCGGGACAGGGGGCTACGAGCAGTACTTC
TRBD2,TRBV7-9,.,TRBJ2-2,CASSLAGDWELFF,TGTGCCAGCAGCTTGGCGGGGGATTGGGAGCTGTTTTTT
.,TRBV5-1,many,TRBJ2-1,CASSLVPTLEFYNEQFF,TGCGCCAGCAGCTTGGTCCCGACGTTGGAGTTCTACAATGAGCAGTTCTTC
TRBD2,TRBV6-6,many,TRBJ2-3,CASSYSGLAGGTTDTQYF,TGTGCCAGCAGTTACTCCGGACTAGCGGGAGGTACCACAGATACGCAGTATTTT
.,TRBV12-3/TRBV12-4,many,TRBJ2-1,CASSLALRNTFF,TGTGCCAGCAGTTTAGCCCTCAGGAATACGTTCTTC
.,TRBV24-1,many,TRBJ2-1,CATSAWGRSAEQFF,TGTGCCACCAGTGCTTGGGGGAGGTCTGCTGAGCAGTTCTTC
.,TRBV20-1,many,TRBJ2-1,CSARDMVTVWGNEQFF,TGCAGTGCTAGAGATATGGTCACAGTTTGGGGCAATGAGCAGTTCTTC
.,TRBV6-1,many,TRBJ1-2,CASSESIGPYGYTF,TGTGCCAGCAGTGAGTCTATCGGACCCTATGGCTACACCTTC
.,TRBV7-2,many,TRBJ1-4,CASSFTATNEKLFF,TGTGCCAGCAGCTTCACAGCAACTAATGAAAAACTGTTTTTT
.,TRBV7-2,.,TRBJ1-5,CASSLVGLSNQPQHF,TGTGCCAGCAGCTTAGTGGGACTAAGCAATCAGCCCCAGCATTTT
.,TRBV6-1,.,TRBJ1-2,CASSEGGGLYGYTF,TGTGCCAGCAGTGAAGGGGGTGGACTTTATGGCTACACCTTC
.,TRBV3-1,many,TRBJ2-2,CASSQEIWTGNTGELFF,TGTGCCAGCAGCCAAGAAATTTGGACGGGCAACACCGGGGAGCTGTTTTTT
.,TRBV20-1,few,TRBJ1-5,CSARSQALSNQPQHF,TGCAGTGCTAGATCGCAGGCTTTGAGCAATCAGCCCCAGCATTTT
.,TRBV5-1,many,TRBJ2-7,CASSPPWDSYEQYF,TGCGCCAGCAGCCCTCCATGGGATAGCTACGAGCAGTACTTC
.,TRBV6-1,many,TRBJ1-5,CASSRTDSNQPQHF,TGTGCCAGCAGTCGGACAGATAGCAATCAGCCCCAGCATTTT
.,TRBV12-3/TRBV12-4,many,TRBJ2-5,CASSPGPTQETQYF,TGTGCCAGCAGTCCCGGACCCACCCAAGAGACCCAGTACTTC
.,TRBV18,many,TRBJ2-5,CASSPPEETQYF,TGTGCCAGCTCACCGCCCGAAGAGACCCAGTACTTC
TRBD2,TRBV20-1,few,TRBJ2-5,CSARELLAGGPGRWETQYF,TGCAGTGCTAGAGAACTACTAGCGGGAGGGCCCGGGAGGTGGGAGACCCAGTACTTC
TRBD1,TRBV5-1,many,TRBJ1-2,CASSNGQGIAYGYTF,TGCGCCAGCAGCAACGGACAGGGGATCGCCTATGGCTACACCTTC
.,TRBV28,many,TRBJ2-1,CASSQVAVIISYNEQFF,TGTGCCAGCAGTCAAGTGGCGGTAATTATTTCCTACAATGAGCAGTTCTTC
TRBD1,TRBV5-6,few,TRBJ2-7,CASSKDRDSLFVYEQYF,TGTGCCAGCAGCAAGGACCGGGACAGCCTATTCGTCTACGAGCAGTACTTC
TRBD2,TRBV28,many,TRBJ2-2,CASSLSRRTSGKGGELFF,TGTGCCAGCAGTTTATCCCGCCGGACTAGCGGGAAGGGAGGGGAGCTGTTTTTT
TRBD1,TRBV6-5,.,TRBJ2-7,CASSYGTGREQYF,TGTGCCAGCAGTTACGGGACAGGGCGCGAGCAGTACTTC
.,TRBV7-2,.,TRBJ2-6,CASSLGYSGANVLTF,TGTGCCAGCAGCTTAGGATACTCTGGGGCCAACGTCCTGACTTTC
TRBD2,TRBV30,many,TRBJ2-2,CAWSVLGGSFPGELFF,TGTGCCTGGAGTGTACTCGGCGGGAGTTTTCCCGGGGAGCTGTTTTTT
TRBD2,TRBV19,.,TRBJ2-7,CASSIGRLAGAYEQYF,TGTGCCAGTAGTATTGGGCGACTAGCGGGAGCTTACGAGCAGTACTTC